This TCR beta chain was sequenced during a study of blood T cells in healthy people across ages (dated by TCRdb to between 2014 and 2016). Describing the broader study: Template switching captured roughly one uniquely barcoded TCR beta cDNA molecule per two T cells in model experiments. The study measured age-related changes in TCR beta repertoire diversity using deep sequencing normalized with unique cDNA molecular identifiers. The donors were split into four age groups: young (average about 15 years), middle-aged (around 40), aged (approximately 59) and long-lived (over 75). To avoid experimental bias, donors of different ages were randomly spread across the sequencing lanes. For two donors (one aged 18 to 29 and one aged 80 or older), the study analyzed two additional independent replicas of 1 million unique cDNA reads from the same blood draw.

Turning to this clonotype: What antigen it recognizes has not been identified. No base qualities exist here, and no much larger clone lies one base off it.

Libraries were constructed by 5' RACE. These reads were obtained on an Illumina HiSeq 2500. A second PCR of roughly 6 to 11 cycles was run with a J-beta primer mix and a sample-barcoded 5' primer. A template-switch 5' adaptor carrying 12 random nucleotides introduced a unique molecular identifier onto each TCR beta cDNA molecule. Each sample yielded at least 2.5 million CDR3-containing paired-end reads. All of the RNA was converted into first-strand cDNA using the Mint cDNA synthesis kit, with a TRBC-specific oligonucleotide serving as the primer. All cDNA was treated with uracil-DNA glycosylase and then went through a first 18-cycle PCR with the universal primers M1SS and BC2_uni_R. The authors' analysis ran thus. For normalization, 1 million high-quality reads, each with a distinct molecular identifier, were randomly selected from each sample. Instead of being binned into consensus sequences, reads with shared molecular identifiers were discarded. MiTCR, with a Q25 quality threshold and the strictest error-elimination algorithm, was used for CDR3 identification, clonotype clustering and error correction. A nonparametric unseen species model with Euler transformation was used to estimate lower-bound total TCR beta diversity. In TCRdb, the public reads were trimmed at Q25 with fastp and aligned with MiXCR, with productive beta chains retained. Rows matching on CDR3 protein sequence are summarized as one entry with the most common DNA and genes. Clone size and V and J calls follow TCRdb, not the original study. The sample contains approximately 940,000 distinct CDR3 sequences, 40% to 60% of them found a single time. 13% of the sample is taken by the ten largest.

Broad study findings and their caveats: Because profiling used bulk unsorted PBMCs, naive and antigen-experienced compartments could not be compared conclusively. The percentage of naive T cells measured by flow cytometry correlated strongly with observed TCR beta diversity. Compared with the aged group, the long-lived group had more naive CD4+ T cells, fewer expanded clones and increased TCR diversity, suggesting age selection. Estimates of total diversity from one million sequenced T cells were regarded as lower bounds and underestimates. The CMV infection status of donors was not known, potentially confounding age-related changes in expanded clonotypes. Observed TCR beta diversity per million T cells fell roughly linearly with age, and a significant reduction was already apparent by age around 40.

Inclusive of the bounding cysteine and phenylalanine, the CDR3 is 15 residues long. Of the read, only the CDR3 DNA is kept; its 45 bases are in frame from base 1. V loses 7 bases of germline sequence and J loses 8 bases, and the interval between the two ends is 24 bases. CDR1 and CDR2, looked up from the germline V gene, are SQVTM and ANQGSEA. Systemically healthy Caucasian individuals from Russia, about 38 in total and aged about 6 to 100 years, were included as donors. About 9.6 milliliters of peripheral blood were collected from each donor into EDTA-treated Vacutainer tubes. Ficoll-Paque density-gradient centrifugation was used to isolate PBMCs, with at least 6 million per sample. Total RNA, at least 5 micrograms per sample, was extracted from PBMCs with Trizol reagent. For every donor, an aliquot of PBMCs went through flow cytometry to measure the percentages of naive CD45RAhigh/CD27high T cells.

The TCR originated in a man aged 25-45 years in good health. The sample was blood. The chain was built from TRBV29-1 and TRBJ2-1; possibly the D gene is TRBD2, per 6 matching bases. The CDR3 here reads CSGAGGQAGMDEQFF. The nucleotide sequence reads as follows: TGCAGCGGGGCTGGAGGGCAGGCGGGGATGGATGAGCAGTTCTTC.